Below, one T cell receptor (beta chain) is given with its context. PCR was performed using 60 Vbeta and 13 Jbeta primers. Produced via immunoSEQ multiplex PCR; TCRdb's table is partial and in-frame only. The sample lists about 170,000 clones, approximately 80% occurring once. The sample originates from a study of cytomegalovirus exposure and HLA in healthy donors. The CDR3 is made up of 11 amino acids. The V gene's germline CDR1 is SGHDN and CDR2 FVKESK. V was shortened by 0 bases and J by 6 bases, with 3 bases between the two germline ends. The receptor's source is a woman younger than 35 in good health and CMV-seronegative. Sequencing used PBMCs. The chain carries TRBV14 and TRBJ2-7, with D unclear. The CDR3 region has the DNA TGTGCCAGCAGCCAAGATCTCGAGCAGTACTTC. Amino acids: CASSQDLEQYF.